Each of the 30 T cell receptor beta chains below was sequenced from the same sample in a study of low-dose radiotherapy and immunotherapy resistance in tumors. Time point reported: before trial treatment. TRAV and TRBV primers primed cDNA for both TCRalpha and TCRbeta. PCR amplification of the TCRs was performed with Phusion for approximately 20 PCR cycles, and it relied on a constant-region primer together with a V-primer adapter. One entry per CDR3 protein results from TCRdb running MiXCR on the reads. Among approximately 84,000 distinct CDR3 sequences listed, roughly a sixth were seen once. This material consisted of PBMCs, taken before treatment. These receptors were obtained from a male donor with prostate cancer.

This clonotype was observed at least ten times. The chain recombines TRBV24-1 with TRBJ2-3; no definite D call. The germline CDR1 and CDR2 sequences are KGHDR and SFDVKD. The CDR3 runs 13 residues. The V and J ends lost 3 bases and 5 bases respectively, with 8 bases between them. The CDR3 sequence is CATSDGVVDTQYF. Written as DNA, the CDR3 is TGTGCCACCAGTGATGGGGTGGTAGATACGCAGTATTTT.

In its sample, this clonotype was seen many times. The chain employs TRBV5-6 and TRBJ1-6; no clear D gene. The CDR3 length is 14 residues. Germline V CDR1 and CDR2: SGHDT, YYEEEE. V lost 1 base and J 6 bases, leaving 8 bases between the germline ends. Here the CDR3 DNA reads TGTGCCAGCAGCTTGAGTATGGGTAATTCACCCCTCCACTTT. Protein: CASSLSMGNSPLHF.

This clonotype has ten or more counts. The DNA for the CDR3 is TGCGCCAGCAGTCCGTTACCGGGACAGGGGGCCCACGAGCAGTACTTC. Translating it yields CASSPLPGQGAHEQYF. The rearrangement links TRBV23-1 to TRBJ2-7; TRBD1 aligns across 12 bases. TRBV23-1 is given ORF status, its function remaining uncertain. J was trimmed by 5 bases and V by 4 bases; bases with no gene match: 9. The CDR3 is 16 residues long.

This chain links TRBV7-9 with TRBJ2-2; D call uncertain. The V end lost 2 bases, the J end lost 6 bases, and 4 bases lay between the germline ends. The CDR3 totals 12 residues. Germline assignment: CDR1 SEHNR and CDR2 FQNEAQ (reference sequence). The CDR3 loop reads CASSLRAGELFF. The CDR3 DNA reads as TGTGCCAGCAGCTTAAGGGCCGGGGAGCTGTTTTTT.

The table lists this clonotype with many counts. The chain couples TRBV7-9 to TRBJ1-2; D is unresolved. Trimming stripped 2 bases from V and 2 bases from J, with 12 bases between. The germline CDR1 and CDR2 sequences are SEHNR and FQNEAQ (reference sequence). The CDR3 runs 15 residues. The CDR3 nucleotides read TGTGCCAGCAGCTTAACCGCCTTGGGAAACTATGGCTACACCTTC. Its protein is CASSLTALGNYGYTF.

Worth noting for this clonotype: With a far larger clone one base away, a read error is the likely cause. This sequence joins TRBV7-2 and TRBJ2-7; possible D gene TRBD2, 7 bases. CDR1 is SGHTA, CDR2 FQGNSA, per germline. This CDR3 region has 16 residues. Trimming shortened V by 4 bases and J by 1 base, and 17 bases separated the two germline ends. CDR3 in amino acids: CTSSWRGHLGSYEQYF. CDR3 DNA sequence: TGTACCAGCAGCTGGCGGGGGCACCTGGGGTCCTACGAGCAGTACTTC.

The table lists this clonotype with many counts. The chain has TRBV5-1 and TRBJ2-3; D remains unclear. Looked up from germline, CDR1 is SGHRS and CDR2 is YFSETQ. This CDR3 contains 13 residues. Trimming left V 0 bases short and J 4 bases short, with 6 bases between. In DNA, the CDR3 is TGCGCCAGCAGCTTGGTCAGGCCAGATACGCAGTATTTT. Amino acid sequence: CASSLVRPDTQYF.

Note on this clonotype: A read error likely explains this, since a far larger clone differs by one base. This chain links TRBV12-3 or TRBV12-4 with TRBJ2-7; D call uncertain. Trimming left V 9 bases short and J 6 bases short, with 15 bases between. The CDR3 contains 12 residues. The DNA for the CDR3 is TGTGCCAGTAGGGCTCCGGGCATCGAGCAGTACTTC. Its protein is CASRAPGIEQYF.

This clonotype came up many times. The rearrangement joins TRBV13 to TRBJ2-1; TRBD2 aligns across 12 bases. Germline trimming cut 4 bases from V and 2 bases from J; bases unmatched to any gene: 6. Germline V gives CDR1 PRHDT, CDR2 FYEKMQ (reference sequence). This CDR3 has 17 residues. Here the CDR3 reads CASSWASGGAAYNEQFF. The CDR3 region has the DNA TGTGCCAGCAGCTGGGCTAGCGGGGGGGCGGCCTACAATGAGCAGTTCTTC.

This chain links TRBV9 with TRBJ2-3; D gene unclear. Germline V gives CDR1 SGDLS, CDR2 YYNGEE. Trimming stripped 0 bases from V and 3 bases from J, with 2 bases between. CDR3 length: 12 residues. CDR3 bases: TGTGCCAGCAGCGTAGGGACAGATACGCAGTATTTT. It codes for CASSVGTDTQYF.

In its sample, this clonotype was seen many times. V usage is TRBV20-1 and J usage is TRBJ2-7; 9 nucleotides agree with TRBD2. The CDR3 is 13 amino acids. Germline V lookup: CDR1 DFQATT, CDR2 SNEGSKA (reference sequence). Losses at the gene ends were 5 bases for V and 4 bases for J; bases not matched to a gene: 6. The CDR3 region has the DNA TGCAGTGCTCCGCGGGGGGGCCTTTACGAGCAGTACTTC. It encodes CSAPRGGLYEQYF.

In the case of this clonotype: With only one base between it and a far larger clone, this is likely a read error. The chain has TRBV12-3 or TRBV12-4 and TRBJ2-2; TRBD2 matches 7 bases. CDR3 length: 18 residues. V lost 10 bases and J lost 0; bases outside the gene matches: 17. DNA for the CDR3: TGTGCCACCAGAGGTACAATGGGGGGGACGGCGAACACCGGGGAGCTGTTTTTT. Protein sequence: CATRGTMGGTANTGELFF.

This clonotype has ten or more counts. The chain couples TRBV24-1 to TRBJ2-3; D gene unclear. Germline V gene lookup returns CDR1 KGHDR and CDR2 SFDVKD. The V gene lost 4 bases and the J gene lost 10 bases, with 11 bases spanning the gap. CDR3 length: 12 amino acids. CDR3 sequence (DNA): TGTGCCACCAGTGACTCCGGAACGGCGCAGTATTTT. Residues: CATSDSGTAQYF.

This clonotype was recorded many times. V usage is TRBV5-4 and J usage is TRBJ2-1; TRBD2 might be the D (7 bases). This CDR3 spans 12 amino acids. Germline-derived CDR1 and CDR2 are SGHNT and YYREEE (reference sequence). V dropped 7 bases and J dropped 7 bases, with 12 bases sitting between them. In DNA, the CDR3 is TGTGCCAGCGGGGGGGCAACTAATGAGCAGTTCTTC. It codes for CASGGATNEQFF.

The DNA of the CDR3 is TGTGCCATCAGGGGCACAGATACGCAGTATTTT. The encoded protein is CAIRGTDTQYF. The genes are TRBV10-3 and TRBJ2-3; D unresolved. Per the germline V gene, CDR1 is ENHRY and CDR2 is SYGVKD. The V end was cut by 6 bases, the J end by 1 base, with 2 bases between. The CDR3 extends over 11 amino acids.

Ten or more counts support this clonotype. The chain joins TRBV2 to TRBJ1-1; 7 nucleotides align to TRBD1. CDR3 length: 12 amino acids. The V and J ends lost 9 bases and 5 bases, in that order; junction bases with no gene match: 6. Germline-derived CDR1 and CDR2 are SNHLY and FYNNEI. In DNA form, the CDR3 reads TGTGCCAGAAGAGACAGGGCGACTGAAGCTTTCTTT. Protein: CARRDRATEAFF.

This clonotype was counted ten times or more. The rearrangement links TRBV3-1 to TRBJ2-5; D unresolved. V was shortened by 4 bases and J by 4 bases, with 13 bases between the two germline ends. This CDR3 region has 14 residues. The germline V gene has CDR1 LGHDT and CDR2 YNNKEL (reference sequence). The CDR3 sequence is CASSLDGVAETQYF. The CDR3 DNA follows: TGTGCCAGCAGCCTCGATGGGGTAGCAGAGACCCAGTACTTC.

This clonotype was counted ten times or more. This chain joins TRBV7-2 and TRBJ2-5; D assignment may be TRBD1 or TRBD2 (5 bases each). V was trimmed by 4 bases and J by 5 bases, leaving 14 bases between them. The CDR3 loop spans 14 amino acids. CDR1 and CDR2 from the germline V gene are SGHTA and FQGNSA. Written as DNA, the CDR3 is TGTGCCAGCAGCTCTCGGACGGGGCCGGAGACCCAGTACTTC. Protein product: CASSSRTGPETQYF.

Of note for this clonotype: A far larger clone is just one base off, so this is likely a read error. The rearrangement uses TRBV28 and TRBJ2-7; 8 bases map to TRBD1. V was clipped by 6 bases and J by 7 bases; unmatched bases: 14. Germline V gene sequence: CDR1 MDHEN, CDR2 SYDVKM. This CDR3 has 15 residues. The CDR3 DNA follows: TGTGCCAGCAGCCACAGGGGGGAAGTACTCAATGAGCAGTACTTC. Translated, it gives CASSHRGEVLNEQYF.

This clonotype appeared many times. The V gene is TRBV7-8, the J gene TRBJ2-3, with D possibly matching TRBD2 (5 bases). The germline V and J ends were trimmed by 2 bases and 0 bases, with 12 bases remaining between them. This CDR3 is 16 amino acids long. The germline CDR1 and CDR2 sequences are SGHVS and FQNEAQ. The CDR3 spells CASSLRRALSTDTQYF. The DNA of the CDR3 is TGTGCCAGCAGCTTACGGCGGGCCCTTAGCACAGATACGCAGTATTTT. Variable domain in full (rest from reference TRBV7-8 and TRBJ2-3): GAGVSQSPRYKVAKRGQDVALRCDPISGHVSLFWYQQALGQGPEFLTYFQNEAQLDKSGLPSDRFFAERPEGSVSTLKIQRTQQEDSAVYLCASSLRRALSTDTQYFGPGTRLTVL.

This clonotype was found many times. V usage is TRBV7-2 and J usage is TRBJ2-2; 8 bases map to TRBD2. The CDR3 totals 15 residues. V trimming: 3 bases; J trimming: 7 bases; junction bases outside the gene matches: 7. CDR1 and CDR2 (germline): SGHTA, FQGNSA. The CDR3 is CASSFGGGRSGELFF. Written as DNA, the CDR3 is TGTGCCAGCAGCTTTGGCGGGGGGAGGAGCGGGGAGCTGTTTTTT.

This chain uses TRBV3-1 with TRBJ1-1; D not certain. This CDR3 spans 12 amino acids. Germline V lookup: CDR1 LGHDT, CDR2 YNNKEL (reference sequence). Trimming removed 2 bases at V and 1 base at J, with 2 bases between. The CDR3 region has the DNA TGTGCCAGCAGCCAATCGAACACTGAAGCTTTCTTT. Its protein product is CASSQSNTEAFF.

This clonotype has ten or more counts. The chain carries TRBV27 and TRBJ1-6; D is unclear. The germline CDR1 and CDR2 sequences are MNHEY and SMNVEV (reference sequence). Trimming cost V 7 bases and J 5 bases, with 15 bases left between them. The CDR3 consists of 15 residues. CDR3 region: CASMGWTPNNSPLHF. CDR3 sequence (DNA): TGTGCCAGCATGGGATGGACCCCAAATAATTCACCCCTCCACTTT.

This clonotype was seen many times. The chain has TRBV7-2 and TRBJ1-1; possible D gene TRBD1, 5 bases. Germline lookup yields CDR1 SGHTA and CDR2 FQGNSA. The CDR3 has 15 residues. The V gene lost 5 bases and the J gene lost 3 bases, with 16 bases spanning the gap. This CDR3 is CASSQRRGYDTEAFF. CDR3 coding DNA: TGTGCCAGCAGCCAAAGGAGGGGTTATGACACTGAAGCTTTCTTT.

The table lists this clonotype with many counts. The chain employs TRBV5-1 and TRBJ2-2; TRBD1 is a possible D gene (6 bases). In germline, CDR1 is SGHRS, CDR2 YFSETQ. CDR3 length: 15 amino acids. V was cut by 1 base and J by 3 bases, with 10 bases left in between. The CDR3 DNA reads TGCGCCAGCAGCTTGAGACAGGTGTACACCGGGGAGCTGTTTTTT. It yields the protein CASSLRQVYTGELFF.

The DNA of the CDR3 is TGTGCCAGCAGCCCCCAATTAGGCTCCTACGAGCAGTACTTC. It translates to CASSPQLGSYEQYF. The chain carries TRBV11-2 and TRBJ2-7; unclear D gene. Germline CDR1 reads SGHAT; CDR2 reads FQNNGV. Deletions cut 5 bases from V and 0 bases from J, with 11 bases between. This CDR3 comprises 14 residues.

This clonotype was detected ten times or more. CDR3 in amino acids: CATSSGTGELFF. CDR3 DNA sequence: TGTGCCACCAGCAGCGGCACCGGGGAGCTGTTTTTT. The chain combines TRBV15 with TRBJ2-2; D not certain. This CDR3 has 12 amino acids. V lost 3 bases, J lost 4 bases, and 3 bases lay in between. The germline V gene encodes CDR1 LNHNV and CDR2 YYDKDF (reference sequence).

This clonotype occurred a few times. CDR3 nucleotide sequence: TGTGCCACCAGTGATCCAAGGGGGGGGCAGGGGAATGAGCAGTTCTTC. This gives the protein CATSDPRGGQGNEQFF. V usage is TRBV24-1 and J usage is TRBJ2-1, with D tentatively TRBD2 (7 bases). Looked up from germline, CDR1 is KGHDR and CDR2 is SFDVKD. The length of the CDR3 is 16 residues. V lost 3 bases, J lost 7 bases, and 18 bases lay in between.

There are many counts of this clonotype. The rearrangement uses TRBV20-1 and TRBJ2-1; tentative D call: TRBD2 (6 bases). V lost 3 bases and J lost 14, with 20 bases in between. The CDR3 covers 13 residues. The germline V gene has CDR1 DFQATT and CDR2 SNEGSKA (reference sequence). The CDR3 bases are TGCAGTGCTAGCGACCGGACTGCGGGGATAGAGTTCTTC. Protein product: CSASDRTAGIEFF.

This clonotype occurred many times. The chain carries TRBV4-1 and TRBJ2-1; either TRBD1 or TRBD2 may fit D (5 bases each). This CDR3 has 16 residues. Germline assignment: CDR1 MGHRA and CDR2 YSYEKL. Trimming took 8 bases from V and 7 from J, leaving 24 bases between them. Here the CDR3 DNA reads TGCGCCAGCGCAGCGGTGGGAAAGGGACCCCGTAATGAGCAGTTCTTC. Translation gives CASAAVGKGPRNEQFF.